The subject of this entry is one TCR beta chain. This clonotype has a handful of counts. Its antigen is unknown. No quality values exist for individual bases; no much larger clone is one base distant. Sample time point, as interpreted from the label and publication: pre-sensitization, week 0. Sample treatment or condition, as interpreted from the label and publication: therapeutic diphenylcyclopropenone sensitization with weekly scalp DPC. Blood at each patch-test visit was drawn before the patch test was applied. Patients were eligible if aged 18 to 70, diagnosed with alopecia and judged suitable for DPC therapy, and pregnant patients were excluded. Unfractionated whole blood was collected in Tempus Blood RNA tubes, and total RNA was extracted from that blood. This specimen comes from a study of human T cells and chemical hapten exposure (dated by TCRdb to the early 2020s). The study in broad terms: For sensitization, 2% DPC in acetone was applied to a 2 cm by 2 cm area of upper inner arm skin. Throughout the study period of roughly five months, patients also received therapeutic DPC doses to the scalp every week. Patch testing on the upper back used Finn chambers containing 0.01% DPC, with scoring done after 6 days according to International Contact Dermatitis Research Group standards. Most of the patients in the cohort were female, and the cohort covered alopecia areata with under or over 50% scalp involvement, alopecia totalis and alopecia universalis. Libraries were combined into a pool for sequencing, and differences in TCR yield between samples came mainly from small differences in library volumes within the pool. In alopecia patients, the study followed how the peripheral blood TCR repertoire changed in vivo over primary and secondary sensitization to diphenylcyclopropenone (DPC), a hapten. Blood samples were taken from patients before sensitization (week 0) and at 2, 6 and about 24 weeks after DPC sensitization. Roughly 30 alopecia patients gave blood for TCR sequencing at one to four time points (pre-sensitization, 2, 6 and 24 weeks). Results and caveats for the whole study, not just this receptor: Compared with pre-sensitization or healthy control sets, expanded TCRs formed significantly more large CDR3 similarity clusters, which is consistent with antigen-driven responses. The number of PT1 expanded TCRs positively correlated with patch test score, significant at thresholds 8, 16 and 32 but not 4. Because all patients had alopecia, a presumed autoimmune disease, the immune response of the patients might differ from that of healthy individuals. Repeated subsampling changed both the strength of the expansion versus patch-test correlation and the threshold at which that correlation became significant. The number of TCRs above 1 in 1000 frequency did not change with DPC sensitization; there was no evidence of global repertoire structure alterations.

The library was obtained by RACE. Sequencing was performed on a NextSeq 500. During library preparation, unique molecular identifiers were attached to individual cDNA molecules so that TCRs could be counted quantitatively and reproducibly. For every blood RNA sample, sequencing covered both the TCR alpha and TCR beta chains. Per the original workflow: Samples had a median of about 96,000 TCRs, with a range from roughly 23,224 to 750,000. The Decombinator software suite was used to annotate V, J and CDR3 in the TCR reads. For PS versus PT1 abundance plots, all samples were subsampled to the same number of TCRs (28,000). Expanded TCRs were defined as absent before sensitization and observed at least eight times at the 2-week time point. In-frame beta chains were kept once TCRdb had trimmed the public reads at Q25 with fastp and called clones with MiXCR. One record per CDR3 amino acid sequence lists the most common genes and DNA. The V and J calls were determined by TCRdb, not by the authors. Recorded for this sample are around 260,000 distinct CDR3 sequences; over 8% of them occurred a single time. Approximately 2.2% of the sample goes to the ten largest clones.

CDR1 SQVTM and CDR2 ANQGSEA were looked up in the germline V gene. V is cut by 5 bases and J by 4 bases, and the space between the germline ends is 17 bases. The CDR3 numbers 14 residues from cysteine through phenylalanine. Left in the record is the CDR3 DNA by itself, 42 bases read in frame from the first base. This receptor was identified in a woman in her forties with alopecia areata. Some clones in this sample may be carry-over from other donors' samples. The V and J genes are TRBV29-1 and TRBJ1-1; matching of 6 bases hints at TRBD1 as the D gene. The sequencing used whole blood, collected in connection with sensitization to the hapten diphenylcyclopropenone (DPC). The sequenced DNA is TGCAGCGTTACTCGACAGGAGGTGGGCACTGAAGCTTTCTTT. This codes for CSVTRQEVGTEAFF.